This T cell receptor beta chain was observed in a study of CD8+ T cells in alopecia areata. About the research overall: Treated patients were given oral tofacitinib, which was dosed at 5 to 10 mg twice daily. Severity among treated patients was scored by the percentage of scalp area affected. Findings and limits, study-wide: Tofacitinib did not eliminate many expanded lesional clones from scalp or blood.

Extraction of RNA preceded its reverse transcription into cDNA, which served as the sequencing template. Sequencing used immunoSEQ multiplex PCR; TCRdb keeps in-frame clones, though not all of them. The repertoire consists of nearly 95,000 clones, with about 70% occurring once and the leading ten covering around a sixth. Germline CDR1 and CDR2: LGHNA and YSLEER. The V and J ends lost 0 bases and 3 bases respectively, with 9 bases between them. This CDR3 has 14 amino acids. For this clone: Its antigen is unidentified.

Treatment noted: oral pan-JAK inhibitor, 5-10 mg twice daily. Punch biopsies of lesional scalp, plus peripheral blood, were taken from alopecia areata patients. V usage is TRBV4-3 and J usage is TRBJ2-7; D not certain. The clonotype was recovered from a human donor with alopecia areata. This sample comprised CD8+ T cells sorted from blood, obtained around week 44, from a patient treated with tofacitinib. This CDR3 reads CASSQDRDNYEQYF. DNA of the CDR3: TGCGCCAGCAGCCAAGATAGGGATAACTACGAGCAGTACTTC.